The clone carrying this T cell receptor (beta chain) was seen more than once but under ten times. Antigen unknown. The data stem from a study of CD8 T cells in ankylosing spondylitis. This CDR3 spans 12 amino acids. Germline lookup yields CDR1 SGHTA and CDR2 FQGNSA. Deletions cut 8 bases from V and 1 base from J, with 8 bases between. Broader study findings: Made up of about eight highly homologous variants, a TCR beta motif appeared characteristic of ankylosing spondylitis blood.

TCRdb independently ran MiXCR on the 5' RACE reads; one entry per CDR3 protein. The table includes roughly 90,000 distinct CDR3 sequences, about 8.1% detected once. The J gene is TRBJ1-1, the V gene TRBV7-2; no reliable D call. The source material was blood, either unsorted or a sorted T cell fraction (not recorded which). The sequence derives from a male donor with ankylosing spondylitis. In DNA, the CDR3 is TGTGCCAGCGGGATCGGGAACACTGAAGCTTTCTTT. It translates to CASGIGNTEAFF.